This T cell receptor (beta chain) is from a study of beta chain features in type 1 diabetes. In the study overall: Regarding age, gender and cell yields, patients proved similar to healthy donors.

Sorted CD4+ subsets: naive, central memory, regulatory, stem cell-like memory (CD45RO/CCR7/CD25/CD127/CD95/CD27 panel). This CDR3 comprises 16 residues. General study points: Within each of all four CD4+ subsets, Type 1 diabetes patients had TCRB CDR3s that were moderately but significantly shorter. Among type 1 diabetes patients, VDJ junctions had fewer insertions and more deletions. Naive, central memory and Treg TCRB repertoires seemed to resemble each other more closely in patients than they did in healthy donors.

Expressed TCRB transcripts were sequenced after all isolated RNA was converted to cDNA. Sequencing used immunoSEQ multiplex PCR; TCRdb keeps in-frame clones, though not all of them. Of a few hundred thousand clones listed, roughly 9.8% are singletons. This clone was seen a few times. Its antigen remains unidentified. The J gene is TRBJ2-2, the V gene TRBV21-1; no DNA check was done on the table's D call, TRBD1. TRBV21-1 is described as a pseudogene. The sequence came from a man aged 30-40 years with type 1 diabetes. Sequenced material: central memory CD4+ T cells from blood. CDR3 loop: CASSKAGSTNTGELFF. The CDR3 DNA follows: TGTGCCAGCAGCAAAGCGGGCAGTACGAACACCGGGGAGCTGTTTTTT.